The 21 T cell receptor beta chains presented below share a single source sample, sequenced in a study of Ad26.COV2.S vaccination and SARS-CoV-2 variants. Sequencing was performed with immunoSEQ multiplex PCR; in TCRdb, only in-frame clones are kept and a portion is missing. This sample yields about 350,000 clones, of which around 89% are seen a single time; roughly 5% belongs to the top ten. This sample's treatment: 15 to 20 received Ad26.COV2.S at low or high dose, single or two shots; about five received placebo; per-sample allocation not given. Day 63 after the first injection of vaccine or placebo was the sampling time. The input for sequencing was peripheral blood, taken in a trial of Ad26.COV2.S vaccine versus placebo. Receptor source: a person between 18 and 60 years old who received the Ad26.COV2.S COVID-19 vaccine or a placebo.

CDR3 bases: TGTGCCAGCAGCTTATCTACAGGGTCCTACGAGCAGTACTTC. It codes for CASSLSTGSYEQYF. The genes are TRBV11-3 and TRBJ2-7, with a weak D call TRBD1 (6 bases). The CDR3 length is 14 residues. V lost 2 bases and J lost 1, with 9 bases in between. CDR1 is SGHNT and CDR2 is YENEEA in the germline V gene.

This sequence joins TRBV15 and TRBJ2-6; D not certain. The CDR3 loop spans 16 amino acids. Trimming stripped 1 base from V and 2 bases from J, with 9 bases between. The germline V gene has CDR1 LNHNV and CDR2 YYDKDF (reference sequence). This CDR3 is CATSRVTVPGANVLTF. Written as DNA, the CDR3 is TGTGCCACCAGCAGAGTTACAGTCCCTGGGGCCAACGTCCTGACTTTC.

The chain carries TRBV27 and TRBJ1-2; D not certain. CDR3 length: 14 amino acids. The germline V and J ends were trimmed by 0 bases and 1 base, with 6 bases remaining between them. Germline V gene sequence: CDR1 MNHEY, CDR2 SMNVEV (reference sequence). The CDR3: CASSLSGVNYGYTF. Here the CDR3 DNA reads TGTGCCAGCAGTTTATCGGGAGTTAACTATGGCTACACCTTC.

This clone was seen a few times. The gene calls are TRBV5-1 and TRBJ2-3; D gene unclear. V lost 2 bases and J lost 2, with 33 bases in between. The germline V gene encodes CDR1 SGHRS and CDR2 YFSETQ. CDR3 length: 22 residues. The CDR3 sequence is CASSFWSYRRNTSDQNTDTQYF. CDR3 coding DNA: TGCGCCAGCAGCTTCTGGAGTTACAGACGAAATACCTCGGACCAAAACACAGATACGCAGTATTTT.

This sequence joins TRBV11-3 and TRBJ2-3; 8 nucleotides match TRBD2. Germline trimming cut 5 bases from V and 2 bases from J; bases unmatched to any gene: 18. Germline-derived CDR1 and CDR2 are SGHNT and YENEEA. CDR3 length: 19 residues. CDR3 in amino acids: CASSRGSRKRGTDTDTQYF. The CDR3 nucleotides are TGTGCCAGCAGCCGCGGCTCCCGGAAGCGGGGGACTGACACAGATACGCAGTATTTT.

In its sample, this clone was seen a few times. This chain joins TRBV14 and TRBJ1-4; possible D gene TRBD1, 5 bases. The CDR3 covers 16 residues. The V and J ends lost 2 bases and 5 bases respectively, with 15 bases between them. Germline CDR1 reads SGHDN; CDR2 reads FVKESK. CDR3 nucleotides: TGTGCCAGCAGCCAAATTGCAAGGCCAGGGAATGAAAAACTGTTTTTT. It is translated as CASSQIARPGNEKLFF.

The CDR3 nucleotides are TGCGCCAGCAGCCAAGATCCTGGGGTCAACTATGGCTACACCTTC. Its protein product is CASSQDPGVNYGYTF. V gene TRBV4-3 combines with J gene TRBJ1-2; D gene unclear. The CDR3 loop spans 15 amino acids. Germline CDR1 is LGHNA and CDR2 is YSLEER. Deletions cut 0 bases from V and 2 bases from J, with 10 bases between.

J is TRBJ2-7 and V is TRBV5-6; 9 bases agree with TRBD1. After removal of 3 bases from V and 0 bases from J, the junction contained 7 bases not matched to a gene. The CDR3 contains 16 residues. CDR1 and CDR2 (germline): SGHDT, YYEEEE. The CDR3 sequence: CASSYLPGQGSYEQYF. The CDR3 DNA is TGTGCCAGCAGCTACCTACCGGGACAGGGCTCCTACGAGCAGTACTTC.

The J gene is TRBJ2-7, the V gene TRBV19, with 11 bases matching TRBD2. The V segment lost 6 bases and the J segment 4 bases; nucleotides outside the gene matches: 8. The germline gives CDR1 LNHDA, CDR2 SQIVND (reference sequence). The CDR3 is made up of 15 amino acids. CDR3 sequence (DNA): TGTGCCAGTAGACCCCGACTAGCGGGGATATACGAGCAGTACTTC. Amino acid sequence: CASRPRLAGIYEQYF.

The chain links TRBV6-6 to TRBJ1-1; possible D gene TRBD1, 5 bases. V lost 2 bases, J lost 11 bases, and 15 bases lay in between. This CDR3 region has 13 residues. Germline lookup yields CDR1 MNHNY and CDR2 SVGAGI (reference sequence). The DNA of the CDR3 is TGTGCCAGCAGTTACCGTGATGGGGGGTGGGCTTTCTTT. It is translated as CASSYRDGGWAFF.

This chain uses TRBV19 with TRBJ2-1, with TRBD2 as a possible D gene (5 bases). Trimming removed 6 bases from V and 2 bases from J, with 20 bases in between. CDR3 length equals 17 residues. Germline CDR1 and CDR2: LNHDA and SQIVND (reference sequence). The CDR3 DNA reads TGTGCCAGTAGCACCCTAGTGGAAAAGGGAGCCTACAATGAGCAGTTCTTC. It translates to CASSTLVEKGAYNEQFF.

The chain links TRBV19 to TRBJ1-1, with a possible D match to TRBD1 (6 bases). The V end was cut by 4 bases, the J end by 0 bases, with 9 bases between. CDR3 length: 14 residues. CDR1 is LNHDA and CDR2 is SQIVND in the germline V gene (reference sequence). In DNA, the CDR3 is TGTGCCAGTAGTAGAAGACAGGTGAACACTGAAGCTTTCTTT. This sequence encodes CASSRRQVNTEAFF.

This chain uses TRBV6-5 with TRBJ1-4; D unclear. V was trimmed by 6 bases and J by 7 bases, leaving 12 bases between them. This CDR3 spans 13 amino acids. Germline CDR1 reads MNHEY; CDR2 reads SVGAGI. The CDR3 loop is CASRDGWSEKLFF. The CDR3 DNA sequence: TGTGCCAGCAGGGACGGTTGGTCTGAAAAACTGTTTTTT.

This rearrangement joins TRBV7-6 to TRBJ1-4; 8 bases agree with TRBD1. The V gene end was trimmed by 1 base and the J gene end by 3 bases; junction bases not matched to a gene: 4. The CDR3 consists of 16 residues. Per the germline V gene, CDR1 is SGHVS and CDR2 is FNYEAQ. CDR3 bases: TGTGCCAGCAGCTTAGGACAGGGGCTGGCTAATGAAAAACTGTTTTTT. It specifies CASSLGQGLANEKLFF.

The rearrangement uses TRBV4-3 and TRBJ2-2, with D uncertain. CDR1 and CDR2 from the germline V gene are LGHNA and YSLEER. This CDR3 spans 15 amino acids. Trimming took off 0 bases at V and 9 bases at J, with 14 bases between the two ends. The CDR3 region has the DNA TGCGCCAGCAGCCAAGACCGGTTATCCGGCCGGGAGCTGTTTTTT. Its translation: CASSQDRLSGRELFF.

The genes are TRBV19 and TRBJ1-1, with D possibly matching TRBD1 (6 bases). V dropped 4 bases and J dropped 4 bases, with 10 bases sitting between them. CDR1 and CDR2 (germline): LNHDA, SQIVND (reference sequence). CDR3 size: 13 residues. The CDR3 DNA sequence: TGTGCCAGTAGTAGAGGCAGGGGCACTGAAGCTTTCTTT. Residues: CASSRGRGTEAFF.

J is TRBJ2-5 and V is TRBV7-3; D not resolved. This CDR3 region has 13 residues. Germline CDR1 is SGHTA and CDR2 is FQGTGA. V gave up 2 bases and J gave up 1 base, with 5 bases separating them. The CDR3 here is CASSLAPQETQYF. The CDR3 DNA reads TGTGCCAGCAGCTTAGCGCCCCAAGAGACCCAGTACTTC.

The V and J genes are TRBV19 and TRBJ1-2; D is perhaps TRBD1 (6 bases). Between the trimmed V and J ends, which lost 0 bases and 7 bases, there was a span of 9 bases. CDR3 length equals 13 residues. Germline assignment: CDR1 LNHDA and CDR2 SQIVND (reference sequence). CDR3 DNA sequence: TGTGCCAGTAGTATAGATCCGGGGGCTGGCTACACCTTC. The encoded protein is CASSIDPGAGYTF.

This clone was recorded once. V and J are TRBV7-9 and TRBJ2-7; D not certain. The CDR3 sequence is 15 residues long. Trimming stripped 1 base from V and 5 bases from J, with 15 bases between. CDR1 and CDR2 from the germline V gene are SEHNR and FQNEAQ (reference sequence). This CDR3 reads CASSLVGGENDEQYF. In DNA, the CDR3 is TGTGCCAGCAGCTTAGTAGGTGGGGAAAACGACGAGCAGTACTTC.

The V call is TRBV6-1, the J call TRBJ1-5; D remains ambiguous. In germline, CDR1 is MNHNS, CDR2 SASEGT. The CDR3 length is 16 residues. Deletions cut 4 bases from V and 0 bases from J, with 13 bases between. The CDR3 DNA reads TGTGCCAGCAGTGGAGGGAGCATTTATAGCAATCAGCCCCAGCATTTT. Residues: CASSGGSIYSNQPQHF.

The chain combines TRBV20-1 with TRBJ2-3; no clear D. The germline V gene encodes CDR1 DFQATT and CDR2 SNEGSKA (reference sequence). This CDR3 is 11 amino acids long. V was shortened by 3 bases and J by 6 bases, with 7 bases between the two germline ends. The CDR3, as DNA: TGCAGTGCTAGGGGTTTGGATACGCAGTATTTT. Its translation: CSARGLDTQYF.